This TCR beta chain comes out of a study of blood T cell repertoires in COVID-19. Germline CDR1 and CDR2: KGHSH and LQKENI. Germline trimming cut 4 bases from V and 0 bases from J; bases unmatched to any gene: 4. The CDR3 loop spans 17 amino acids. Clones were read by immunoSEQ multiplex PCR, and TCRdb kept only the in-frame ones, dropping some. The sample includes roughly 120,000 clones, approximately 87% of them seen just once. The TCR comes from a woman aged 55-69 years with acute or convalescent COVID-19. This chain links TRBV18 with TRBJ2-6, with TRBD1 identical over 9 bases. The source material was peripheral blood. The CDR3 DNA is TGTGCCAGCTCACGTGGACAGGGGTCCTCTGGGGCCAACGTCCTGACTTTC. This encodes CASSRGQGSSGANVLTF.